This T cell receptor (beta chain) was observed in a study of T-cell reconstitution after alpha-beta-depleted transplantation in children. A library of TCRbeta sequences, prepared with unique molecular identifiers, was generated. From the PCR reads, TCRdb called clonotypes with MiXCR, one entry per CDR3 protein. Found here are fewer than 700,000 distinct CDR3 sequences, 10% to 15% of them singletons; the top ten hold around 2%. The CDR3 consists of 15 residues. Trimming removed 3 bases at V and 2 bases at J, with 12 bases between. In germline, CDR1 is SGHAT, CDR2 FQNNGV. Note on this clonotype: Its antigen is unidentified.

Overall study findings and caveats: Counts and diversity of T cells one year after transplant came mostly from newly produced T cells.

The TCR originated in a male patient aged 10 to 17 who had a stem cell transplant for acute myeloid leukemia, so the T cells may come from the graft donor. The source material was PBMCs, mostly from graft donor cells, sampled 360 days after TCRalphabeta/CD19-depleted stem cell transplant. The chain employs TRBV11-2 and TRBJ2-3, with D maybe TRBD1 (6 bases). The CDR3 region is CASSFRGSSTDTQYF. CDR3 in DNA: TGTGCCAGCAGCTTCAGGGGTTCCTCCACAGATACGCAGTATTTT. Supplemented by reference TRBV11-2 and TRBJ2-3, the full variable domain reads EAGVAQSPRYKIIEKRQSVAFWCNPISGHATLYWYQQILGQGPKLLIQFQNNGVVDDSQLPKDRFSAERLKGVDSTLKIQPAKLEDSAVYLCASSFRGSSTDTQYFGPGTRLTVL.